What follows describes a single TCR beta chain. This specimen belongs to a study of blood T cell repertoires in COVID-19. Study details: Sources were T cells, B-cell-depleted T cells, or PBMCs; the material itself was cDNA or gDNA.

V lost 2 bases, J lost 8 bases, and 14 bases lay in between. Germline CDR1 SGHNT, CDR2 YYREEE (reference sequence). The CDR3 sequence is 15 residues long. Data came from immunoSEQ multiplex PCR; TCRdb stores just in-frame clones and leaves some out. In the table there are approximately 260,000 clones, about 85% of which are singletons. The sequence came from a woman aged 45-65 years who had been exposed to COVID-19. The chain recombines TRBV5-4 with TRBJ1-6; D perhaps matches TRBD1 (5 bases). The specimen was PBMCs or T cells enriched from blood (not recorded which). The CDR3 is CASSFLGRGDSPLHF. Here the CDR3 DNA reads TGTGCCAGCAGCTTCCTGGGGCGGGGAGATTCACCCCTCCACTTT.